The 23 T cell receptor beta chains presented below share a single source sample, sequenced in a study of cytomegalovirus exposure and HLA in healthy donors. PCR amplification relied on 60 Vbeta primers (plus 13 Jbeta primers). Some clones are missing from TCRdb's copy, which holds only in-frame ones; the method was immunoSEQ multiplex PCR. The sample contains 70,000 to 95,000 clones, roughly 80% of which appear only once. Material: PBMCs. The receptors derive from a man between 45 and 60 years old in good health and CMV-seronegative.

The CDR3 DNA follows: TGTGCCAGCAGCTTATTCGCCGGGGAGCTGTTTTTT. Translated: CASSLFAGELFF. This chain links TRBV7-8 with TRBJ2-2; no definite D call. CDR1 and CDR2 from the germline V gene are SGHVS and FQNEAQ. V was shortened by 2 bases and J by 6 bases, with 4 bases between the two germline ends. There are 12 residues in the CDR3.

V and J are TRBV4-2 and TRBJ2-2; 8 bases are shared with TRBD2. Trimming cost V 0 bases and J 6 bases; bases outside gene matches: 3. Germline CDR1 and CDR2: LGHNA and YNFKEQ. The CDR3 is 15 residues long. CDR3: CASSQDAGGAGELFF. DNA of the CDR3: TGTGCCAGCAGCCAAGATGCGGGGGGAGCCGGGGAGCTGTTTTTT.

The CDR3 coding sequence is TGTGTCAGAAGCTTAAAGTCTAGGACTGCGAAAAACATTCAGTACTTC. Its protein product is CVRSLKSRTAKNIQYF. This chain joins TRBV7-5 and TRBJ2-4; TRBD2, the table's D call, lacks a check against the DNA. TRBV7-5 is labeled a pseudogene. CDR3 length: 16 residues.

The chain links TRBV4-2 to TRBJ2-7; TRBD1 agrees at 11 bases. Germline V gene data show CDR1 as LGHNA and CDR2 as YNFKEQ. CDR3 length equals 15 residues. The ends lost 2 bases at V and 6 bases at J; junction bases unmatched: 6. The DNA for the CDR3 is TGTGCCAGCAGCCAAACCGGGACAGGGGGGGGCGAGCAGTACTTC. This translates into CASSQTGTGGGEQYF.

This clone was counted a few times. V and J are TRBV4-3 and TRBJ1-4, with a possible D match to TRBD1 (6 bases). Per the germline V gene, CDR1 is LGHNA and CDR2 is YSLEER. The CDR3 totals 15 residues. The V end was cut by 2 bases, the J end by 8 bases, with 15 bases between. The CDR3 is CASSQNSQGFEKLFF. The CDR3 region has the DNA TGCGCCAGCAGCCAAAATTCGCAGGGGTTCGAAAAACTGTTTTTT.

The chain combines TRBV7-9 with TRBJ2-7; perhaps TRBD1 as D (6 bases). The V gene lost 1 base and the J gene lost 1 base, with 8 bases spanning the gap. This CDR3 spans 14 amino acids. Germline CDR1 reads SEHNR; CDR2 reads FQNEAQ (reference sequence). CDR3 sequence reads: CASSLVGQSYEQYF. The DNA of the CDR3 is TGTGCCAGCAGCTTAGTAGGACAGTCCTACGAGCAGTACTTC.

The chain links TRBV12-2 to TRBJ2-2; the table names TRBD2, a call not compared with the DNA. TRBV12-2 is shown as a pseudogene. This CDR3 is built from 18 residues. The CDR3 coding sequence is TGTGCAAGTCGCCCCCGTGGAGCGGGGGGCTCCAACACCGGGGAGCTGTTTTTT. This codes for CASRPRGAGGSNTGELFF.

This clone was picked up one time. This rearrangement joins TRBV4-1 to TRBJ2-1, with 7 bases that match TRBD2. CDR3 length equals 15 residues. The V gene end was trimmed by 4 bases and the J gene end by 5 bases; junction bases not matched to a gene: 8. Germline CDR1 reads MGHRA; CDR2 reads YSYEKL. DNA for the CDR3: TGCGCCAGCAGCCTACTAGCGCCAGTTGACAATGAGCAGTTCTTC. It codes for CASSLLAPVDNEQFF.

The table lists this clone with a count of one. J is TRBJ2-1 and V is TRBV19; TRBD1 matches at 7 bases. The CDR3 loop spans 15 amino acids. After removal of 6 bases from V and 0 bases from J, the junction contained 5 bases not matched to a gene. Germline values: CDR1 LNHDA, CDR2 SQIVND (reference sequence). CDR3 loop: CASSERDSSYNEQFF. CDR3 bases: TGTGCCAGTAGCGAACGGGACAGCTCCTACAATGAGCAGTTCTTC.

V gene TRBV13 combines with J gene TRBJ2-3; 12 bases fit TRBD2. Germline-derived CDR1 and CDR2 are PRHDT and FYEKMQ (reference sequence). This CDR3 is built from 16 residues. J was trimmed by 8 bases and V by 5 bases; bases with no gene match: 11. As DNA, the CDR3 is TGTGCCAGCAGCCTCCTTCGGACTAGCGGGGACCCTACGCAGTATTTT. This gives the protein CASSLLRTSGDPTQYF.

The V call is TRBV19, the J call TRBJ2-2; 13 bases fit TRBD2. CDR3 length equals 16 residues. V lost 5 bases and J lost 6; bases outside the gene matches: 6. The germline gives CDR1 LNHDA, CDR2 SQIVND (reference sequence). DNA of the CDR3: TGTGCCAGTAGTCCGAGGACTAGCGGGGGTTCCGGGGAGCTGTTTTTT. This codes for CASSPRTSGGSGELFF. Full variable domain (missing parts from reference TRBV19 and TRBJ2-2): DGGITQSPKYLFRKEGQNVTLSCEQNLNHDAMYWYRQDPGQGLRLIYYSQIVNDFQKGDIAEGYSVSREKKESFPLTVTSAQKNPTAFYLCASSPRTSGGSGELFFGEGSRLTVL.

The rearrangement links TRBV30 to TRBJ1-2; D might be TRBD1 (5 bases). Trimming stripped 4 bases from V and 1 base from J, with 7 bases between. This CDR3 has 12 amino acids. The germline CDR1 and CDR2 sequences are GTSNPN and SVGIG (reference sequence). DNA for the CDR3: TGTGCCTGGAACGGGGGTAACTATGGCTACACCTTC. It specifies CAWNGGNYGYTF.

V is TRBV9 and J is TRBJ2-3; D gene ambiguous. Germline loops: CDR1 SGDLS, CDR2 YYNGEE. CDR3 length: 10 amino acids. V was cut by 3 bases and J by 9 bases, with 5 bases left in between. CDR3 amino acids: CASSGLTQYF. In DNA form, the CDR3 reads TGTGCCAGCAGCGGCCTAACGCAGTATTTT.

The CDR3: CATGTALSNQPQHF. CDR3 coding DNA: TGTGCCACCGGGACAGCCCTTAGCAATCAGCCCCAGCATTTT. This chain connects TRBV19 to TRBJ1-5, with 7 bases lining up with TRBD1. The CDR3 contains 14 residues. Losses at the gene ends were 10 bases for V and 0 bases for J; bases not matched to a gene: 6. Per the germline V gene, CDR1 is LNHDA and CDR2 is SQIVND (reference sequence).

The rearrangement links TRBV7-9 to TRBJ1-2, with D possibly TRBD1 on 6 matching bases. The V end was cut by 3 bases, the J end by 3 bases, with 8 bases between. Per the germline V gene, CDR1 is SEHNR and CDR2 is FQNEAQ (reference sequence). The CDR3 is 13 amino acids. DNA for the CDR3: TGTGCCAGCAGCTTCGGACAGTACTATGGCTACACCTTC. Its protein product is CASSFGQYYGYTF.

The CDR3 sequence is CSWRVSDTQYF. The CDR3, as DNA: TGCTCCTGGAGGGTTTCAGATACGCAGTATTTT. The chain is built from TRBV20-1 and TRBJ2-3, with D perhaps matching TRBD2 (6 bases). Germline assignment: CDR1 DFQATT and CDR2 SNEGSKA (reference sequence). The CDR3 runs to 11 residues.

The V call is TRBV5-1, the J call TRBJ2-2, with a tentative D call TRBD1 (6 bases). Per the germline V gene, CDR1 is SGHRS and CDR2 is YFSETQ. V lost 5 bases and J 0 bases, leaving 11 bases between the germline ends. The CDR3 runs to 15 residues. The CDR3 bases are TGCGCCAGCAGTCCGGGACATACGAACACCGGGGAGCTGTTTTTT. Amino acid sequence: CASSPGHTNTGELFF.

This chain uses TRBV10-3 with TRBJ1-3; 7 bases are shared with TRBD1. Trimming cost V 0 bases and J 1 base; bases outside gene matches: 0. CDR3 length equals 15 residues. Germline V gives CDR1 ENHRY, CDR2 SYGVKD. For the CDR3, the DNA is TGTGCCATCAGTGAGTCGACAGGGTCTGGAAACACCATATATTTT. Protein: CAISESTGSGNTIYF.

V gene TRBV19 combines with J gene TRBJ2-5, with D perhaps matching TRBD2 (5 bases). With 6 bases removed from V and 3 bases from J, the gap between germline ends came to 17 bases. Germline CDR1 is LNHDA and CDR2 is SQIVND (reference sequence). The CDR3 is 15 amino acids. The CDR3 nucleotides read TGTGCCAGTAGCGGGATCGCTATGTTGGAAGAGACCCAGTACTTC. Encoded protein: CASSGIAMLEETQYF.

For this clone: At one boundary the junction diverges from the germline segment, which might be a read error. This chain links TRBV7-9 with TRBJ2-1; TRBD2 matches 7 bases. Germline V lookup: CDR1 SEHNR, CDR2 FQNEAQ (reference sequence). This CDR3 contains 17 residues. CDR3 loop: CSSSSGGGPTLRNEQFF. The CDR3 coding sequence is TGTTCCAGCAGCTCGGGGGGAGGGCCGACACTTAGGAATGAGCAGTTCTTC.

This rearrangement joins TRBV5-1 to TRBJ2-5; the match to TRBD2 covers 9 bases. Losses at the gene ends were 6 bases for V and 0 bases for J; bases not matched to a gene: 6. The V gene's germline CDR1 is SGHRS and CDR2 YFSETQ. CDR3 size: 15 residues. The CDR3 protein is CASTIAGANQETQYF. The CDR3 bases are TGCGCCAGCACAATAGCGGGGGCTAACCAAGAGACCCAGTACTTC. Together with reference TRBV5-1 and TRBJ2-5, the CDR3 gives the full variable domain: KAGVTQTPRYLIKTRGQQVTLSCSPISGHRSVSWYQQTPGQGLQFLFEYFSETQRNKGNFPGRFSGRQFSNSRSEMNVSTLELGDSALYLCASTIAGANQETQYFGPGTRLLVL.

The chain joins TRBV18 to TRBJ1-2, with D perhaps matching TRBD1 (6 bases). This CDR3 contains 15 residues. CDR1 is KGHSH and CDR2 is LQKENI in the germline V gene. V shed 3 bases and J shed 2 bases, with 13 bases lying between them. Here the CDR3 reads CASSPTSDRNYGYTF. In nucleotides, the CDR3 is TGTGCCAGCTCACCGACGTCGGACAGAAACTATGGCTACACCTTC.

This clone is a singleton in its sample. The rearrangement links TRBV5-1 to TRBJ2-5; D ambiguous. This CDR3 has 13 residues. Trimming stripped 4 bases from V and 1 base from J, with 8 bases between. Germline V lookup: CDR1 SGHRS, CDR2 YFSETQ. The CDR3, as DNA: TGCGCCAGCAGCCCCGTAGCCCAAGAGACCCAGTACTTC. Its protein is CASSPVAQETQYF.